These 20 T cell receptor beta chains came from one sample sequenced in a study of T cells after yellow fever vaccination. TCRdb re-called the 5' RACE reads with MiXCR, one entry per CDR3 protein. This sample carries about 580,000 distinct CDR3 sequences, 17% of them seen once, and the ten largest clones take 17%. Sequenced here: PBMCs, sampled more than 4 days after the first yellow fever vaccination. All receptors derive from a man younger than 35 who received the YFV17D yellow fever vaccine.

The table lists this clonotype with many counts. The gene calls are TRBV12-3 or TRBV12-4 and TRBJ1-1; 9 bases align to TRBD1. The trim removed 6 bases at V and 2 bases at J, leaving 4 bases unmatched. The CDR3 consists of 14 residues. The CDR3 DNA sequence: TGTGCCAGCAGCCGGGGACAGGGTAACACTGAAGCTTTCTTT. Its translation is CASSRGQGNTEAFF.

V gene TRBV20-1 combines with J gene TRBJ1-5; D is uncertain. Germline lookup yields CDR1 DFQATT and CDR2 SNEGSKA (reference sequence). V lost 3 bases and J 0 bases, leaving 6 bases between the germline ends. This CDR3 has 13 amino acids. CDR3 nucleotide sequence: TGCAGTGCTAGTACGGATAGCAATCAGCCCCAGCATTTT. This translates into CSASTDSNQPQHF.

In this sample, this clonotype turned up a few times. The chain combines TRBV10-3 with TRBJ2-2; 8 bases fit TRBD2. Trimming cost V 3 bases and J 7 bases; bases outside gene matches: 10. This CDR3 has 16 residues. CDR1 is ENHRY and CDR2 is SYGVKD in the germline V gene. CDR3 protein: CAISEVAGTLVGELFF. CDR3 DNA sequence: TGTGCCATCAGTGAAGTAGCGGGAACTCTCGTCGGGGAGCTGTTTTTT.

The table lists this clonotype with a few counts. V usage is TRBV7-9 and J usage is TRBJ2-5; D remains unclear. This CDR3 has 15 amino acids. Per the germline V gene, CDR1 is SEHNR and CDR2 is FQNEAQ (reference sequence). V gave up 0 bases and J gave up 2 bases, with 10 bases separating them. CDR3 residues: CASSLAFTSQETQYF. CDR3 nucleotides: TGTGCCAGCAGCTTAGCGTTTACTTCTCAAGAGACCCAGTACTTC.

In regard to this clonotype: At one end the junction does not follow the germline gene, possibly because of a read error. J is TRBJ2-4 and V is TRBV20-1, with D possibly matching TRBD1 (6 bases). The germline CDR1 and CDR2 sequences are DFQATT and SNEGSKA (reference sequence). This CDR3 is 16 amino acids long. CDR3 amino acids: CSARDVAGEAKNIQHF. The CDR3 DNA reads TGCAGTGCTAGAGATGTCGCAGGGGAAGCCAAAAACATTCAGCACTTC.

J is TRBJ2-1 and V is TRBV27; D uncertain. The germline V gene has CDR1 MNHEY and CDR2 SMNVEV (reference sequence). This CDR3 is built from 13 residues. The germline V and J ends were trimmed by 3 bases and 5 bases, with 8 bases remaining between them. In DNA, the CDR3 is TGTGCCAGCAGTTTCAGACGGAACAATGAGCAGTTCTTC. It translates to CASSFRRNNEQFF.

The CDR3 loop is CASSPLDRAIYGYTF. The CDR3 DNA sequence: TGTGCCAGCAGCCCCCTGGACAGGGCAATCTATGGCTACACCTTC. The V and J genes are TRBV5-5 and TRBJ1-2; TRBD1 matches at 8 bases. This CDR3 region has 15 residues. Germline V CDR1 and CDR2: SGHKS, YYEKEE (reference sequence). The V and J ends lost 4 bases and 4 bases, in that order; junction bases with no gene match: 9.

V and J are TRBV20-1 and TRBJ1-6; 9 nucleotides align to TRBD1. V lost 5 bases and J lost 10; bases outside the gene matches: 6. This CDR3 is built from 13 residues. Germline V gene sequence: CDR1 DFQATT, CDR2 SNEGSKA (reference sequence). CDR3 loop: CSAGGTGISPLHF. DNA of the CDR3: TGCAGTGCTGGGGGGACAGGGATATCACCCCTCCACTTT.

This clonotype appeared a few times. This chain uses TRBV10-1 with TRBJ2-2, with 12 nucleotides matching TRBD2. CDR1 and CDR2 from the germline V gene are WNHNN and SYGVQD (reference sequence). This CDR3 is built from 19 residues. J lost 1 base, V lost 6 bases, and 12 bases had no gene match. This CDR3 reads CASSAILTSGGWNTGELFF. Here the CDR3 DNA reads TGCGCCAGCAGCGCCATCCTGACTAGCGGGGGCTGGAACACCGGGGAGCTGTTTTTT.

This clonotype was picked up many times. The chain couples TRBV7-9 to TRBJ2-3; D may be TRBD1 (6 bases). Germline-derived CDR1 and CDR2 are SEHNR and FQNEAQ (reference sequence). The CDR3 length is 12 residues. Trimming pared 10 bases from V and 6 bases from J, leaving 14 bases between. CDR3: CATTGPGDTQYF. In nucleotides, the CDR3 is TGTGCCACGACAGGCCCAGGGGATACGCAGTATTTT.

There are a few counts of this clonotype. The chain links TRBV10-3 to TRBJ1-2; tentative D call: TRBD1 (5 bases). The germline gives CDR1 ENHRY, CDR2 SYGVKD. V was shortened by 11 bases and J by 6 bases, with 19 bases between the two germline ends. The CDR3 sequence is 13 residues long. The CDR3: CASSPGGEDGYTF. CDR3 bases: TGTGCCTCCTCCCCCGGGGGGGAGGATGGCTACACCTTC.

This clonotype was observed a handful of times. This sequence joins TRBV20-1 and TRBJ1-1; D is ambiguous. The V and J ends lost 6 bases and 8 bases respectively, with 16 bases between them. The CDR3 contains 12 residues. Germline assignment: CDR1 DFQATT and CDR2 SNEGSKA (reference sequence). Written as DNA, the CDR3 is TGCAGTGCCCCGGACGTCTCTAGCGAAGCTTTCTTT. This gives the protein CSAPDVSSEAFF.

This chain uses TRBV7-8 with TRBJ2-5; TRBD2 aligns across 7 bases. CDR1 is SGHVS, CDR2 FQNEAQ, per germline. The ends lost 5 bases at V and 5 bases at J; junction bases unmatched: 20. The CDR3 is 18 amino acids. The DNA of the CDR3 is TGTGCCAGCAGCCCCCGCATTCGACTAGCAGAAGGCCTCGAGACCCAGTACTTC. Its translation is CASSPRIRLAEGLETQYF. The variable domain in full, completed from reference TRBV7-8 and TRBJ2-5, reads GAGVSQSPRYKVAKRGQDVALRCDPISGHVSLFWYQQALGQGPEFLTYFQNEAQLDKSGLPSDRFFAERPEGSVSTLKIQRTQQEDSAVYLCASSPRIRLAEGLETQYFGPGTRLLVL.

DNA of the CDR3: TGCGCCAGCAGCGCGGAATCTACAGGGTCCGGACAGTTCTTC. This encodes CASSAESTGSGQFF. The chain carries TRBV5-1 and TRBJ2-1; D is perhaps TRBD1 (6 bases). V was shortened by 4 bases and J by 13 bases, with 21 bases between the two germline ends. CDR1 and CDR2 from the germline V gene are SGHRS and YFSETQ. The length of the CDR3 is 14 residues.

This chain's CDR3 is CSAQTDMNTEAFF. In DNA form, the CDR3 reads TGCAGTGCTCAGACAGATATGAACACTGAAGCTTTCTTT. The V call is TRBV20-1, the J call TRBJ1-1; D possibly corresponds to TRBD1 (5 bases). The germline V and J ends were trimmed by 5 bases and 0 bases, with 10 bases remaining between them. CDR3 length: 13 residues. The germline CDR1 and CDR2 sequences are DFQATT and SNEGSKA (reference sequence).

This clonotype appeared many times. The chain recombines TRBV7-8 with TRBJ2-1; 8 nucleotides line up with TRBD2. The trim removed 5 bases at V and 4 bases at J, leaving 4 bases unmatched. The CDR3 is made up of 14 amino acids. The germline CDR1 and CDR2 sequences are SGHVS and FQNEAQ. CDR3 nucleotides: TGTGCCAGCAGCAAACTAGCGGATTACAATGAGCAGTTCTTC. Its protein is CASSKLADYNEQFF.

This clonotype has just a few counts. The chain links TRBV7-2 to TRBJ2-5, with 7 bases lining up with TRBD1. Germline CDR1 and CDR2: SGHTA and FQGNSA. The CDR3 is made up of 14 amino acids. V lost 6 bases to trimming and J lost 6 bases; unmatched junction nucleotides: 10. CDR3 coding DNA: TGTGCCAGCAGTTTAAACAGGGGAAAAAAGACCCAGTACTTC. Its translation is CASSLNRGKKTQYF. Full variable domain (remainder filled in from reference TRBV7-2 and TRBJ2-5): GAGVSQSPSNKVTEKGKDVELRCDPISGHTALYWYRQSLGQGLEFLIYFQGNSAPDKSGLPSDRFSAERTGGSVSTLTIQRTQQEDSAVYLCASSLNRGKKTQYFGPGTRLLVL.

This clonotype came up many times. The gene calls are TRBV29-1 and TRBJ1-1; TRBD1 might be the D (5 bases). This CDR3 region has 13 residues. V was shortened by 4 bases and J by 0 bases, with 9 bases between the two germline ends. Germline-derived CDR1 and CDR2 are SQVTM and ANQGSEA. The CDR3 reads CSVGDRMNTEAFF. The CDR3 DNA follows: TGCAGCGTTGGGGACCGGATGAACACTGAAGCTTTCTTT. Variable domain in full (rest from reference TRBV29-1 and TRBJ1-1): SAVISQKPSRDICQRGTSLTIQCQVDSQVTMMFWYRQQPGQSLTLIATANQGSEATYESGFVIDKFPISRPNLTFSTLTVSNMSPEDSSIYLCSVGDRMNTEAFFGQGTRLTVV.

The CDR3 sequence: CASSPRGGTPNYGYTF. As DNA, the CDR3 is TGTGCCAGCAGTCCACGCGGCGGCACCCCTAACTATGGCTACACCTTC. The chain combines TRBV27 with TRBJ1-2; D not certain. CDR3 size: 16 residues. The germline V and J ends were trimmed by 5 bases and 0 bases, with 16 bases remaining between them. Per the germline V gene, CDR1 is MNHEY and CDR2 is SMNVEV (reference sequence).

The gene calls are TRBV7-2 and TRBJ1-1; no firm D call. The length of the CDR3 is 13 residues. V lost 1 base and J lost 5, with 8 bases in between. Germline V gene data show CDR1 as SGHTA and CDR2 as FQGNSA. DNA of the CDR3: TGTGCCAGCAGCTTAGACGGGGAGACTGAAGCTTTCTTT. Its translation: CASSLDGETEAFF.